These 2 T cell receptor beta chains were all obtained from the same sample, sequenced in a study of T cell responses to AZD1222 COVID-19 vaccine. Clones were sequenced by immunoSEQ multiplex PCR, and TCRdb holds only the in-frame ones, with some missing. The data contain fewer than 90,000 clones, approximately 90% of them seen just once; the ten biggest clones take up around 5.5%. This specimen consisted of peripheral blood, obtained 28 days after the second AZD1222 dose. Receptor source: an adult who received the AZD1222 COVID-19 vaccine.

The table lists this clone with a few counts. The V and J genes are TRBV7-2 and TRBJ1-2, with 8 nucleotides matching TRBD1. CDR3 length equals 14 residues. Trimming at V came to 7 bases and at J to 4 bases, leaving 8 bases not matched to a gene. Per germline, CDR1 SGHTA and CDR2 FQGNSA. The CDR3 sequence: CASTPGQGLYGYTF. CDR3 nucleotide sequence: TGTGCCAGCACCCCAGGACAGGGCCTCTATGGCTACACCTTC.

This clone is categorized as medium-sized. The rearrangement uses TRBV19 and TRBJ1-1; no definite D call. This CDR3 region has 13 residues. V was clipped by 8 bases and J by 1 base, with 11 bases between them. The germline V gene encodes CDR1 LNHDA and CDR2 SQIVND (reference sequence). In nucleotides, the CDR3 is TGTGCCAGTCAGTGGGTAGGGAACACTGAAGCTTTCTTT. It is translated as CASQWVGNTEAFF.